This is a list of T cell receptor beta chains from one sample in a study of blood T cell repertoires in COVID-19. Using immunoSEQ multiplex PCR, the repertoire was profiled, and TCRdb retains in-frame clones only, with some absent. The data show 100,000 to 150,000 clones, about 83% seen once. The material sequenced was peripheral blood. All receptors derive from a man older than 75 with active or convalescent COVID-19. The CDR3 runs from the conserved cysteine through the conserved F or W. The order of the fields is J gene, V gene, clone size, D gene, CDR3 protein, CDR3 DNA. D genes are given only for firm matches. The listing skips clone size in some rows; elsewhere it reads once, few, many or a size class.

TRBJ1-2	TRBV4-1	few	TRBD1	CASSPGQSNYGYTF	TGCGCCAGCTCACCGGGACAGTCTAACTATGGCTACACCTTC
TRBJ1-1	TRBV19	NA	NA	CASSGRVFSAFF	TGTGCCAGTAGTGGCAGGGTCTTTTCAGCTTTCTTT
TRBJ1-2	TRBV5-1	NA	NA	CASSLRASVNYGYTF	TGCGCCAGCAGCTTGCGCGCCAGCGTCAACTATGGCTACACCTTC
TRBJ1-1	TRBV7-2	NA	NA	CASSLRGVGSNTEAFF	TGTGCCAGCAGCTTAAGGGGCGTGGGGTCAAACACTGAAGCTTTCTTT
TRBJ2-3	TRBV13	NA	NA	CASSSTKRGAQYF	TGTGCCAGCAGCTCTACCAAAAGAGGAGCGCAGTATTTT
TRBJ2-2	TRBV2	NA	TRBD1	CASSGTGIGTGELFF	TGTGCCAGCAGTGGGACAGGTATCGGCACCGGGGAGCTGTTTTTT
TRBJ2-3	TRBV7-2	NA	TRBD2	CASSSRLAGALTDTQYF	TGTGCCAGCAGCTCACGACTAGCGGGGGCACTAACAGATACGCAGTATTTT
TRBJ2-7	TRBV5-1	NA	NA	CASSLRHRAYEQYF	TGCGCCAGCAGCTTGAGACATAGAGCCTACGAGCAGTACTTC
TRBJ2-7	TRBV7-8	NA	TRBD2	CASSLRYAGLAYEQYF	TGTGCCAGCAGCTTACGGTATGCGGGACTAGCCTACGAGCAGTACTTC
TRBJ1-1	TRBV3-1/TRBV3-2	NA	NA	CASSLLFQRNTEAFF	TGTGCCAGCAGCCTCCTTTTCCAGCGGAACACTGAAGCTTTCTTT
TRBJ1-4	TRBV7-2	once	TRBD1	CASSPPGQQNEKLFF	TGTGCCAGCAGCCCACCGGGACAGCAGAATGAAAAACTGTTTTTT
TRBJ1-6	TRBV14	NA	NA	CASSQFQGISSYNSPLHF	TGTGCCAGCAGCCAATTTCAGGGTATCAGCTCCTATAATTCACCCCTCCACTTT
TRBJ1-2	TRBV5-5	once	TRBD1	CASSLGAGGGYGYTF	TGTGCCAGCAGCTTGGGTGCAGGGGGCGGGTATGGCTACACCTTC
TRBJ1-2	TRBV9	NA	TRBD1	CASSVSGQEVVGYTF	TGTGCCAGCAGCGTATCAGGACAGGAGGTCGTCGGCTACACCTTC
TRBJ1-1	TRBV7-9	NA	TRBD1	CASSSTDRGVVVNTEAFF	TGTGCCAGCAGCTCAACGGACAGGGGGGTGGTGGTGAACACTGAAGCTTTCTTT
TRBJ2-7	TRBV5-1	NA	TRBD1	CASSLRGRFYEQYF	TGCGCCAGCAGCCTCAGGGGGAGATTCTACGAGCAGTACTTC
TRBJ2-2	TRBV12-3/TRBV12-4	NA	NA	CASRLADTGELFF	TGTGCCAGCAGACTAGCCGACACCGGGGAGCTGTTTTTT
TRBJ2-2	TRBV6-2/TRBV6-3	few	NA	CASSVTVGSTGELFF	TGTGCCAGCAGTGTGACAGTCGGGAGCACCGGGGAGCTGTTTTTT
TRBJ2-1	TRBV6-5	NA	NA	CASSLEGGPHNEQFF	TGTGCCAGCAGTTTGGAGGGGGGGCCGCACAATGAGCAGTTCTTC
TRBJ2-1	TRBV5-5	once	TRBD2	CASSYGGSSYNEQFF	TGTGCCAGCAGCTACGGCGGGAGCTCCTACAATGAGCAGTTCTTC
TRBJ1-5	TRBV28	NA	NA	CASSPGRLAGQPQHF	TGTGCCAGCAGCCCGGGTCGACTTGCTGGGCAGCCCCAGCATTTT
TRBJ2-7	TRBV29-1	NA	TRBD1	CSVGTGTYEQYF	TGCAGCGTCGGGACAGGAACCTACGAGCAGTACTTC
TRBJ1-2	TRBV5-1	NA	TRBD1	CASSLGTGTPAF	TGCGCCAGCAGCTTGGGGACAGGAACCCCTGCCTTC
TRBJ1-4	TRBV5-1	NA	NA	CASSLASSSTNEKLFF	TGCGCCAGCAGCTTGGCAAGTAGCTCAACTAATGAAAAACTGTTTTTT
TRBJ2-2	TRBV4-3	NA	TRBD2	CASSHLRGADTGELFF	TGCGCCAGCAGCCATTTGCGGGGGGCCGATACCGGGGAGCTGTTTTTT
TRBJ2-3	TRBV18	few	TRBD1	CASSPSDRGTDTQYF	TGTGCCAGCTCACCGTCGGACAGGGGAACAGATACGCAGTATTTT
TRBJ1-2	TRBV27	once	TRBD1	CASSPQGQGHSGYTF	TGTGCCAGCAGTCCCCAGGGACAGGGGCACTCTGGCTACACCTTC